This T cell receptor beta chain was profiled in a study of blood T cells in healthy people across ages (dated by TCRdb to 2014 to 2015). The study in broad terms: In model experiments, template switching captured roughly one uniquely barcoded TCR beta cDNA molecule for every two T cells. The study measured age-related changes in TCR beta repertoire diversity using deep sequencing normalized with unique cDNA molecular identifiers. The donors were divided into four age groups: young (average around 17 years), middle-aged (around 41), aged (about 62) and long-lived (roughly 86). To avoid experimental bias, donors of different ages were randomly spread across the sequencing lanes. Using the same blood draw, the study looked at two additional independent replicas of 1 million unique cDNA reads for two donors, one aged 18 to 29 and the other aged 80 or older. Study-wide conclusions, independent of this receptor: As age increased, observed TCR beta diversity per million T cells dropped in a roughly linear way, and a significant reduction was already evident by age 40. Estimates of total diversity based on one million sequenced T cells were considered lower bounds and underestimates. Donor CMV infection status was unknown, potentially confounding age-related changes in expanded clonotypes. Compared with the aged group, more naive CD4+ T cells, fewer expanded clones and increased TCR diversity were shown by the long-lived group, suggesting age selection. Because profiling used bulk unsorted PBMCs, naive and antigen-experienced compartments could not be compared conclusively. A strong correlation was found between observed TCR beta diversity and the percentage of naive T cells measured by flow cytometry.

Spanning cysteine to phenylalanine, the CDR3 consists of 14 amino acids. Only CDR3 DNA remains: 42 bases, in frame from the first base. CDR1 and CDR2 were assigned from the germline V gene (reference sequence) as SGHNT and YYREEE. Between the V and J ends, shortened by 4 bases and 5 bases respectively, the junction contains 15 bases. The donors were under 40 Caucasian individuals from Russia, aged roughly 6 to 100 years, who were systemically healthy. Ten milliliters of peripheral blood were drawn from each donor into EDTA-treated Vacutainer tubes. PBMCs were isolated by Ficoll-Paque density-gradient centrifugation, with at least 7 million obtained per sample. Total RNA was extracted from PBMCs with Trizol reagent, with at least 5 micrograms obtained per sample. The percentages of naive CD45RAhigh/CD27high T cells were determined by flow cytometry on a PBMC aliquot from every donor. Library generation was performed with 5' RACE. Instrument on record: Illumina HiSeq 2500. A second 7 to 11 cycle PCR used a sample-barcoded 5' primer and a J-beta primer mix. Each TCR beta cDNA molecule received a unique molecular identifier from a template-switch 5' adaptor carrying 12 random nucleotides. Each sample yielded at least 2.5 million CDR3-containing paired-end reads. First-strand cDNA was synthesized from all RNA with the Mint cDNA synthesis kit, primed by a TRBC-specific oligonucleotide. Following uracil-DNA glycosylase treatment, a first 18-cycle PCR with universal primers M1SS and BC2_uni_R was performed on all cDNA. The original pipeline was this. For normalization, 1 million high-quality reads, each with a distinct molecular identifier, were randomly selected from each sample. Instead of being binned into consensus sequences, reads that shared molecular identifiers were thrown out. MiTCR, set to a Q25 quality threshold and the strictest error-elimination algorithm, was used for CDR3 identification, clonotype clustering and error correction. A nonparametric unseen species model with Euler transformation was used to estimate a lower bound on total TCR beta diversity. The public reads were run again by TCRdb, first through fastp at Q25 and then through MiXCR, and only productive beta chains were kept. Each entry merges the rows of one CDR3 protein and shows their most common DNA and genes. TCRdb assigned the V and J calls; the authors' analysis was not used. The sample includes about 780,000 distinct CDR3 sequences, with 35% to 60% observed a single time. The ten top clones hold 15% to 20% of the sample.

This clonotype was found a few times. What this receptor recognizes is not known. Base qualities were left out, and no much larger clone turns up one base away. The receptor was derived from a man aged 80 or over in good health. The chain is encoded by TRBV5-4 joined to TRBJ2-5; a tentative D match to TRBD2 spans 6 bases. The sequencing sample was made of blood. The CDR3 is CASSETRSTETQYF. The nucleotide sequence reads TGTGCCAGCAGCGAGACTAGAAGTACGGAGACCCAGTACTTC.